The clone carrying this TCR beta chain was seen more than once but under ten times. What it recognizes is unknown. The germline V gene encodes CDR1 SGHDN and CDR2 FVKESK. This CDR3 is 15 amino acids long. V lost 1 base, J lost 1 base, and 2 bases stayed unmatched. Clones were read by immunoSEQ multiplex PCR, and TCRdb kept only the in-frame ones, dropping some. The table shows approximately 61,000 clones, with 70% to 90% occurring only once. The sample originates from a study of OX40 agonist ivuxolimab in advanced cancers. The study's findings and limits: CD4+ and CD8+ blood T cells expanded clonally by week 6 at 0.1 to 3.0 mg/kg.

This sample comprised CD4+ or CD8+ T cells sorted from blood, obtained in a trial of the OX40 agonist ivuxolimab. This chain uses TRBV14 with TRBJ2-3, with 7 bases matching TRBD2. This TCR was sampled from an adult with an advanced solid tumor such as melanoma, head and neck, liver or kidney cancer. This CDR3 is CASSQGRGGTDTQYF. Here the CDR3 DNA reads TGTGCCAGCAGCCAAGGACGGGGGGGCACAGATACGCAGTATTTT.